This T cell receptor beta chain was identified in a study of CD8 T cells in Susac syndrome. About the study: When blood was collected, patients with Susac syndrome were therapy-naive, were taking corticosteroids, or were receiving intravenous immunoglobulin alone.

This CDR3 contains 15 residues. V dropped 2 bases and J dropped 5 bases, with 13 bases sitting between them. CD8+ and CD4+ T cells from blood underwent TCR beta sequencing. Roughly 0.45 to 1 ug RNA was reverse transcribed with random hexamers. TCRdb independently ran MiXCR on the immunoSEQ multiplex PCR reads; one entry per CDR3 protein. This sample has roughly 200,000 distinct CDR3 sequences, with over 90% found just once. The sequence came from a human donor with Susac syndrome. The specimen sequenced was CD4+ T cells from PBMCs. The gene calls are TRBV5-7 and TRBJ2-2, with D possibly matching TRBD2 (5 bases). TRBV5-7 is given ORF status, its function remaining uncertain. The CDR3, as DNA: TGTGCCAGCAGCTTCTCAGTAAGGACTACCGGGGAGCTGTTTTTT. It is translated as CASSFSVRTTGELFF.